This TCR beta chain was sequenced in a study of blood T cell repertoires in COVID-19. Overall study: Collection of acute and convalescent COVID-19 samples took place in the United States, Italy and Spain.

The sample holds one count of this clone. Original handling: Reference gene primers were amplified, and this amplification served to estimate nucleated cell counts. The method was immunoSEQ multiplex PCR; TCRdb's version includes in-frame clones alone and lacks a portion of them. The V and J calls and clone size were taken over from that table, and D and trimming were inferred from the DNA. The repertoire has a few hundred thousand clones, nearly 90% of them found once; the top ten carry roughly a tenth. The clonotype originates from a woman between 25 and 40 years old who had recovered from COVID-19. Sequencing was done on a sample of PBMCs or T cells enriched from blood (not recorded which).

CDR3 residues: CASSPPDRGTSFYTF. The CDR3, as DNA: TGTGCCAGCTCACCACCGGACAGGGGGACTTCATTCTACACCTTC. The chain carries TRBV18 and TRBJ1-2; the match to TRBD1 covers 10 bases. From germline, CDR1 is KGHSH and CDR2 LQKENI. CDR3 length equals 15 residues. After removal of 0 bases from V and 10 bases from J, the junction contained 8 bases not matched to a gene. Looking up the rest from reference TRBV18 and TRBJ1-2 gives the full variable domain: NAGVMQNPRHLVRRRGQEARLRCSPMKGHSHVYWYRQLPEEGLKFMVYLQKENIIDESGMPKERFSAEFPKEGPSILRIQQVVRGDSAAYFCASSPPDRGTSFYTFGSGTRLTVV.